This T cell receptor (beta chain) appears in the sequencing data of a study of blood T cell repertoires in COVID-19 (dated by TCRdb to between 2020 and 2021). For the wider study: Samples from collaborators originated in the United States, Italy and Spain and spanned both the acute and convalescent phases of COVID-19. The repertoires were made available in a free public database intended to serve as a resource for research on the immune response to SARS-CoV-2. The sample metadata nearly always contained a de-identified subject ID, COVID-19 status, age in years and sex. Where HLA class I and class II types were available, the types were taken from metadata supplied by the sample provider, not from assay-based typing. The material from the prospective study consisted of cDNA or gDNA derived from T cells, B-cell-depleted T cells, or PBMCs. The samples were drawn from the first 160 participants of the ongoing ImmuneRACE study and from over a thousand subjects provided by 6 global collaborators. The dataset comprised deeply sampled blood TCRbeta repertoires from subjects exposed to, actively infected with, or recovered from COVID-19.

TCRbeta CDR3 regions were amplified from genomic DNA by means of the immunoSEQ Assay, a bias-controlled multiplex PCR. As for the authors' bioinformatics: Within the assay, amplification of reference gene primers was used to estimate how many nucleated cells each sample contained. Sequence reads were collapsed and filtered to measure the absolute abundance of every unique TCRbeta CDR3 rearrangement. For each sample, productive Simpson clonality was calculated as the square root of Simpson's diversity index over productive rearrangements. The table comes from immuneACCESS by way of TCRdb, which keeps in-frame sequences with V and J called. Part of the clones is missing from these tables; in studies checked, under half for an unresolved V gene and the rest for unknown reasons. That table gives V, J and clone size, and the DNA gave D and trimming. For this sample the table gives 95,000 to 110,000 clones, of which roughly 84% were detected only once. More than 5% of the sample lies in the top ten.

Overall study results and their limits: How much clinical and demographic metadata was included differed by source and by participant, and the metadata was provided uncurated.

Whole blood was collected in K2EDTA tubes by collaborating institutions according to the institutions' own protocols. For TCRbeta analysis, collaborators shipped samples in one of three forms: frozen whole blood, isolated PBMCs, or DNA extracted from either of those sample types. The CDR3 measures 17 amino acids from cysteine to phenylalanine. Here the CDR3 DNA is all that survives: 51 bases in frame from base 1. Per the germline V gene, SGHTS is the CDR1 and YDEGEE is the CDR2. The V and J ends are trimmed by 3 bases and 0 bases, leaving 17 bases between them. To note about this clone: Its antigen is unknown. The sample holds no much larger clone one base away, and base qualities are not on file.

The sequence derives from a human donor in a cohort sampled during active COVID-19. The sample taken for sequencing was peripheral blood. The chain joins TRBV5-8 to TRBJ2-3; the best D guess is TRBD2, with 6 bases matching. CDR3 loop: CASSSGYGLQSTDTQYF. The DNA sequence reads TGTGCCAGCAGCTCGGGATACGGACTACAGAGCACAGATACGCAGTATTTT. The full variable domain, with segments outside the CDR3 supplied by the reference TRBV5-8 and TRBJ2-3 proteins, appears as EAGVTQSPTHLIKTRGQQATLRCSPISGHTSVYWYQQALGLGLQFLLWYDEGEERNRGNFPPRFSGRQFPNYSSELNVNALELEDSALYLCASSSGYGLQSTDTQYFGPGTRLTVL.